This entry lists 8 T cell receptor beta chains sequenced from one sample in a study of somatic mutations in cytotoxic T cells in rheumatoid arthritis. Libraries were prepared by immunoSEQ multiplex PCR; TCRdb keeps only in-frame clonotypes and omits some of them. The sample has 13,000 to 15,000 clones, 82% seen once. Sequenced sample: CD8+ T cells sorted from blood. The receptors were sampled from an adult with rheumatoid arthritis.

The rearrangement joins TRBV30 to TRBJ2-5; either TRBD1 or TRBD2 may fit D (5 bases each). Germline CDR1 and CDR2: GTSNPN and SVGIG (reference sequence). The CDR3 runs to 12 residues. Between the trimmed V and J ends, which lost 8 bases and 5 bases, there was a span of 15 bases. CDR3: CAQGPGGETQYF. As DNA, the CDR3 is TGTGCCCAGGGACCCGGTGGGGAGACCCAGTACTTC.

The V call is TRBV29-1, the J call TRBJ2-7, with 8 bases aligning to TRBD1. V shed 5 bases and J 9 bases; nucleotides not matched to a gene: 9. CDR1 and CDR2 from the germline V gene are SQVTM and ANQGSEA. This CDR3 is 12 amino acids long. The CDR3 bases are TGCAGCGTTACAGGGACAGGAGAGGGGCAGTACTTC. Residues: CSVTGTGEGQYF.

V usage is TRBV19 and J usage is TRBJ2-1, with 8 bases identical to TRBD2. The CDR3 is 17 residues long. Germline CDR1 reads LNHDA; CDR2 reads SQIVND (reference sequence). V dropped 5 bases and J dropped 4; count of bases not matched to a gene: 13. Here the CDR3 DNA reads TGTGCCAGTAGTCCGAACCCCGGGCTAGCGGGTTACAATGAGCAGTTCTTC. It specifies CASSPNPGLAGYNEQFF.

The rearrangement uses TRBV9 and TRBJ2-3; D remains unclear. V lost 4 bases to trimming and J lost 4 bases, with 22 bases between them. The CDR3 has 17 amino acids. Germline V gene lookup returns CDR1 SGDLS and CDR2 YYNGEE. This chain's CDR3 is CASSPIFGLELPDTQYF. CDR3 in DNA: TGTGCCAGCAGCCCGATCTTCGGGCTAGAATTACCAGATACGCAGTATTTT.

The V gene is TRBV19, the J gene TRBJ1-1, with D uncertain. Germline V lookup: CDR1 LNHDA, CDR2 SQIVND (reference sequence). The CDR3 consists of 13 residues. Trimming pared 6 bases from V and 7 bases from J, leaving 15 bases between. The CDR3: CASSWTLQGEAFF. DNA for the CDR3: TGTGCCAGTAGCTGGACCCTCCAAGGTGAAGCTTTCTTT.

The chain has TRBV5-1 and TRBJ2-7; 11 nucleotides align to TRBD1. After removal of 4 bases from V and 2 bases from J, the junction contained 5 bases not matched to a gene. The CDR3 has 15 amino acids. Per germline, CDR1 SGHRS and CDR2 YFSETQ. CDR3 in amino acids: CASSTGQGVTYEQYF. The CDR3 DNA sequence: TGCGCCAGCAGCACGGGACAGGGGGTGACCTACGAGCAGTACTTC.

The chain has TRBV7-8 and TRBJ2-2, with a weak D call TRBD1 (6 bases). Germline values: CDR1 SGHVS, CDR2 FQNEAQ. V was pared by 6 bases and J by 8 bases, with 10 bases between. CDR3 length equals 12 residues. The CDR3 spells CASREQGGELFF. CDR3 nucleotides: TGTGCCAGCAGGGAACAGGGAGGGGAGCTGTTTTTT.

The chain is built from TRBV2 and TRBJ2-1; 10 nucleotides match TRBD2. Germline V gene data show CDR1 as SNHLY and CDR2 as FYNNEI. The V segment lost 4 bases and the J segment 6 bases; nucleotides outside the gene matches: 12. This CDR3 has 17 amino acids. CDR3 amino acids: CASSGPRAGGPLNEQFF. DNA of the CDR3: TGTGCCAGCAGTGGCCCCAGAGCGGGAGGGCCTCTCAATGAGCAGTTCTTC.